This TCR beta chain was identified during a study of long-term antiretroviral therapy in people with HIV (dated by TCRdb to 2022 to 2024). With regard to the full study: Collection of the earliest samples took place about a decade ahead of the 2015 WHO recommendation for immediate ART, at a time when ART was typically delayed until CD4 counts fell. No cross-contamination during QIAcube processing was shown when test extractions of a monoclonal T-cell line were performed alongside fewer than 35 polyclonal samples. A retrospective serial study tested whether changes in peripheral blood TRB repertoire composition and diversity were associated with ART initiation and durable HIV suppression. A total of roughly 200 cryopreserved PBMC samples came from 30 adults with confirmed HIV infection and were collected serially over a mean of roughly six years (range 1-12). Among the 30 or so participants with HIV, about 11 were female. Study-wide findings and limitations: No data were available on ART adherence, viral resistance or therapy changes, limiting inferences about post-ART repertoire changes. Compared with controls, HIV repertoires had narrower CDR3 length ranges, and the network structure pointed to an antigen-experienced repertoire that shifted only slightly toward naive after ART. The samples span the years 2004 to 2017, and the ART regimens used may be less effective than current regimens. A significant increase in TRB diversity was found to be associated with ART initiation, although TRB diversity was observed to remain significantly below that of transplant donor controls even after long-term ART. Expanded TRB clones identified before ART initiation dominated the repertoire at all time points, although this dominance fluctuated and declined in many PLHIV after ART. Because cell numbers in pre-ART samples were limited, unsorted PBMC were profiled instead of sorted CD4+ and CD8+ T cells. Limited PBMC availability meant only the TCR beta chain was sequenced, without alpha chain pairing.

To note about this clone: Its binding antigen is unknown. Base qualities are missing; no much larger clone stands one base away.

Trimming takes 5 bases off V and 6 bases off J; junction bases not matched to a gene: 2. From the germline V gene, CDR1 is SGHRS and CDR2 is YFSETQ. The CDR3 starts with the cysteine, ends with the phenylalanine, and has 13 residues. Only the CDR3 part of the read is kept: 39 bases, read in frame from the first base. Sequencing of the TRB variable region was done with the immunoSEQ hsTCRB v3.0 assay at survey level resolution. A depth of roughly 35,000-50,000 T-cell genomes per sample was targeted for TRB sequencing. An Illumina MiSeq with a v3 150-cycle kit was used to sequence the pooled TRB libraries. Per the source publication's procedure: Repertoire analysis was performed in R inside a reproducible Nextflow workflow that covered QC, data transformation and analysis. LymphoSeq2, an R package for exploring AIRR-Seq data, was used to implement custom analyses. Several samples yielding fewer than 5000 total TRB sequences were excluded, leaving 150 to 200 analyzed HIV repertoires. Among the approximately 190 HIV repertoires that were kept, around 60 were collected before ART initiation and about 130 were collected after ART initiation. Each repertoire was downsampled to 5000 TRB nucleotide sequences, and summary statistics were averaged across 100 downsampling iterations. TRB sequences were retained for analysis only if CDR3 regions of at least seven amino acids were present. Diversity was measured with a Shannon entropy-derived clonality score and the Gini coefficient. In the repertoire networks, any two of the top 5000 CDR3 amino acid sequences were connected whenever the two sequences differed by an edit distance of one. Antigen specificity groups and MHC restriction were predicted for TRB CDR3 amino acid sequences with GLIPH2. To flag known associations with CMV, EBV, HIV or tissue antigens, CDR3 amino acid sequences were compared against VDJdb and McPAS-TCR. Pre-ART, post-ART and control groups were compared with Wilcoxon signed-rank tests and Holm-Bonferroni correction. In its TCRdb copy, this immuneACCESS table keeps in-frame sequences only and misses some clones. Where compared with another copy, unresolved V genes explain less than half of these, and the others have no known cause. The V and J calls and clone size were taken over from that table, and D and trimming were inferred from the DNA. The sample table contains 5,500 to 7,000 clones; only one count was recorded for approximately 83% of them. The top ten clones comprise around 3% of the sample.

Participants were included only if at least one PBMC sample before ART initiation and at least two post-ART samples were available. All participants with HIV were treated in the United States of America. Before DNA extraction, cryopreserved samples of about 1-11 million PBMC were thawed and then washed. At the time of the earliest PBMC sample, participants with HIV were aged between about 20 and 60 years. Per participant, PBMC samples came from 1-4 timepoints prior to ART initiation and 2-8 timepoints following ART initiation, for a median of 7 samples. Serial HIV viral load, CD4+ T-cell count, ART history and demographic data were obtained for every participant. Genomic DNA was extracted from unsorted PBMC with a Qiagen kit on a QIAcube, processed in batches of 12 samples.

This clonotype was sampled from a woman in her 50s with HIV. Sequenced here: unsorted PBMCs, sampled 3.7 years after starting antiretroviral therapy. The chain employs TRBV5-1 and TRBJ1-4; TRBD1 agrees with 9 junctional bases. The DNA reads TGCGCCAGCAGGGGACAGGGTTATGAAAAACTGTTTTTT. Translated, this is CASRGQGYEKLFF. With the portions outside the CDR3 filled from the reference TRBV5-1 and TRBJ1-4 genes, the complete variable region becomes KAGVTQTPRYLIKTRGQQVTLSCSPISGHRSVSWYQQTPGQGLQFLFEYFSETQRNKGNFPGRFSGRQFSNSRSEMNVSTLELGDSALYLCASRGQGYEKLFFGSGTQLSVL.